A selection of T cell receptor beta chains follows, all from one sample in a study of T cells after posttransplantation cyclophosphamide. Assay: immunoSEQ multiplex PCR; the TCRdb copy retains only in-frame clones and omits some. The repertoire holds roughly 30,000 clones, about 91% seen once, with 0.1% to 0.12% in the top ten. The source material was naive CD4+ T cells sorted from blood. All receptors derive from a man aged 25-45 years in good health and a related stem cell transplant donor. Both conserved end residues are trimmed from each CDR3.

TRBV9,TRBJ1-3,ASSKEGQGGNTIY
TRBV28,TRBJ2-3,ASSSQRGISTDTQY
TRBV28,TRBJ2-3,ASSLLGMGATDTQY
TRBV9,TRBJ1-1,ASSVATATEAF
TRBV5-1,TRBJ2-5,ASSLELRGEETQY
TRBV5-1,TRBJ2-6,ASTLAGANVLT
TRBV9,TRBJ1-2,ASSVAARDRYGYT
TRBV18,TRBJ1-4,ASSQNAGMINEKLF
TRBV7-6,TRBJ1-5,ASSLFSPGLTFSNQPQH
TRBV5-6,TRBJ2-3,ASAPGGFTDTQY
TRBV5-1,TRBJ1-6,ASSLEGTGNSPLH
TRBV7-7,TRBJ1-1,ASSIDRNTEAF
TRBV9,TRBJ2-7,ASSVASSYEQY
TRBV28,TRBJ1-6,ASSQGASSYNSPLH
TRBV28,TRBJ1-5,ATFEGNRANQPQH
TRBV27,TRBJ2-5,ASSKGQGARETQY
TRBV6-5,TRBJ1-5,ASSRTALGQPQH
TRBV9,TRBJ1-1,ASSVSPPGLGAYTEAF
TRBV7-6,TRBJ2-7,ASSLGQGAYEQY
TRBV27,TRBJ1-5,ASSSRTGAYSNQPQH
TRBV9,TRBJ1-1,ASSPRTDTNTEAF
TRBV9,TRBJ2-2,ASSPPTRLNTGELF
TRBV19,TRBJ1-2,ASSAGQGRGYT
TRBV5-1,TRBJ1-1,ASSRQGKSEAF
TRBV12-5,TRBJ1-1,ASGLTPDTEAF
TRBV2,TRBJ2-2,ASVYRVQDGELF
TRBV6-5,TRBJ1-2,ASSLQGAYGYT
TRBV7-9,TRBJ2-1,ASSLTRNEQF
TRBV7-8,TRBJ2-7,ASSLAGGYEQY
TRBV18,TRBJ1-4,ASSPILGHSNEKLF
TRBV6-8,TRBJ2-4,ASSFGRGTQNIQY
TRBV7-3,TRBJ2-7,ASSLKSVTGPDEQY
TRBV6-5,TRBJ2-3,ASSLSGGADTQY
TRBV7-2,TRBJ2-5,ASSPGEIAGGTQY
TRBV7-6,TRBJ1-2,ASSLGPGRSGYT
TRBV4-3,TRBJ2-7,ASSQRQGVAYEQY
TRBV7-3,TRBJ2-3,ASSLLGGTDTQY
TRBV5-6,TRBJ2-7,ASSRNGYEQY
TRBV5-5,TRBJ1-2,ASSPGQGDVYGYT
TRBV28,TRBJ2-7,ASLGTVPFEQY
TRBV5-1,TRBJ1-1,ASSFRPRGLENTEAF
TRBV7-3,TRBJ2-3,ASSLIRAGRQTDTQY
TRBV5-1,TRBJ2-3,ASSSPGLGGTDTQY
TRBV10-3,TRBJ2-7,AISEALEGYEQY
TRBV6-4,TRBJ1-2,ASSGTVGMGYT
TRBV2,TRBJ2-7,ASTTSGTYEQY
TRBV9,TRBJ2-2,ASSPGLPGELF